The 27 T cell receptor beta chains below all came from one sample that was sequenced in a study of early T cells in non-severe SARS-CoV-2 infection. MiXCR, applied by TCRdb to the 5' RACE reads, yields one record per CDR3 protein. This sample has around 35,000 distinct CDR3 sequences, with under 7% found just once. The source material was whole blood. Receptors originate from an adult who was a healthcare worker with PCR-confirmed SARS-CoV-2 infection or an uninfected control (not recorded which).

This clonotype was observed a handful of times. V and J are TRBV28 and TRBJ1-2, with D possibly TRBD1 on 6 matching bases. The ends were cut back, 5 bases at V and 11 bases at J, with 18 bases in the middle. CDR3 length equals 13 residues. Looked up from germline, CDR1 is MDHEN and CDR2 is SYDVKM. CDR3 nucleotide sequence: TGTGCCAGCAGTCCCCATGGGGGGGGCAGATACACCTTC. The encoded protein is CASSPHGGGRYTF.

This clonotype was seen only a few times. The rearrangement joins TRBV4-2 to TRBJ1-1, with 7 nucleotides matching TRBD1. The CDR3 extends over 12 amino acids. V lost 5 bases to trimming and J lost 6 bases; unmatched junction nucleotides: 3. CDR1 is LGHNA, CDR2 YNFKEQ, per germline. This CDR3 is CASSNDRAEAFF. The CDR3 bases are TGTGCCAGCAGCAACGACAGGGCTGAAGCTTTCTTT.

DNA for the CDR3: TGTGCCAGCAGTCTAACTGAGGTTAGTGAGCAGTTCTTC. Amino acids: CASSLTEVSEQFF. The chain has TRBV7-6 and TRBJ2-1; D ambiguous. CDR1 and CDR2 from the germline V gene are SGHVS and FNYEAQ. The germline V and J ends were trimmed by 6 bases and 9 bases, with 15 bases remaining between them. The CDR3 is 13 amino acids.

The chain employs TRBV28 and TRBJ1-2, with 8 positions matching TRBD1. The V gene end was trimmed by 3 bases and the J gene end by 4 bases; junction bases not matched to a gene: 10. This CDR3 has 16 amino acids. CDR1 is MDHEN and CDR2 is SYDVKM in the germline V gene. The CDR3 spells CASSFLTRGLIYGYTF. The CDR3 region has the DNA TGTGCCAGCAGTTTCTTGACCAGGGGGCTGATCTATGGCTACACCTTC.

This clonotype was observed many times. The J gene is TRBJ2-7, the V gene TRBV6-5; unclear D gene. Germline CDR1 reads MNHEY; CDR2 reads SVGAGI. The CDR3 covers 13 residues. V lost 6 bases to trimming and J lost 5 bases, with 14 bases between them. CDR3 in amino acids: CASRPGQGDEQYF. As DNA, the CDR3 is TGTGCCAGCAGACCCGGTCAAGGCGACGAGCAGTACTTC.

The rearrangement links TRBV3-1 to TRBJ2-2, with 7 bases that match TRBD1. V gave up 4 bases and J gave up 5 bases; unmatched junction bases: 7. This CDR3 contains 15 residues. Germline loops: CDR1 LGHDT, CDR2 YNNKEL (reference sequence). CDR3 sequence: CASSLGGARTGELFF. The CDR3 DNA reads as TGTGCCAGCAGCCTAGGGGGCGCACGGACCGGGGAGCTGTTTTTT.

This clonotype was recorded at least ten times. The rearrangement joins TRBV3-1 to TRBJ2-1; D not certain. Trimming cost V 1 base and J 6 bases, with 10 bases left between them. The CDR3 is 14 residues long. Looked up from germline, CDR1 is LGHDT and CDR2 is YNNKEL (reference sequence). The CDR3 protein is CASSQVSRGNEQFF. CDR3 DNA sequence: TGTGCCAGCAGCCAAGTTTCCCGAGGCAATGAGCAGTTCTTC.

This clonotype was counted a few times. J is TRBJ2-5 and V is TRBV28; D unclear. The CDR3 is 14 amino acids. Germline values: CDR1 MDHEN, CDR2 SYDVKM. V shed 2 bases and J shed 5 bases, with 12 bases lying between them. The CDR3 DNA follows: TGTGCCAGCAGTTTAAGGGCCCGGGTCGAGACCCAGTACTTC. It specifies CASSLRARVETQYF.

This clonotype appeared a few times. The CDR3 sequence: CASALGGTLVSYNEQFF. In DNA form, the CDR3 reads TGCGCCAGCGCGTTAGGCGGGACTCTTGTATCCTACAATGAGCAGTTCTTC. The chain has TRBV5-1 and TRBJ2-1; D is possibly TRBD2 (6 bases). In germline, CDR1 is SGHRS, CDR2 YFSETQ. Trimming stripped 7 bases from V and 1 base from J, with 21 bases between. The CDR3 totals 17 residues.

This clonotype was found a few times. This chain joins TRBV29-1 and TRBJ2-7; D is unclear. CDR1 is SQVTM, CDR2 ANQGSEA, per germline. V lost 4 bases to trimming and J lost 3 bases, with 10 bases between them. The CDR3 loop spans 12 amino acids. The CDR3 nucleotides are TGCAGCGTTGTAGGAGAAGACTACGAGCAGTACTTC. This sequence encodes CSVVGEDYEQYF.

This chain joins TRBV20-1 and TRBJ1-1; D gene uncertain. This CDR3 has 12 amino acids. Trimming cost V 3 bases and J 0 bases, with 5 bases left between them. The V gene's germline CDR1 is DFQATT and CDR2 SNEGSKA (reference sequence). Here the CDR3 reads CSASLVNTEAFF. CDR3 sequence (DNA): TGCAGTGCTAGTCTCGTGAACACTGAAGCTTTCTTT.

This clonotype was seen more than once but under ten times. The chain carries TRBV27 and TRBJ2-7, with D maybe TRBD2 (5 bases). Trimming took off 3 bases at V and 3 bases at J, with 18 bases between the two ends. The CDR3 is 16 amino acids. CDR1 and CDR2 (germline): MNHEY, SMNVEV (reference sequence). CDR3 in amino acids: CASSFSLARLVYEQYF. The CDR3 nucleotides are TGTGCCAGCAGTTTTTCGTTAGCGCGCCTGGTCTACGAGCAGTACTTC.

This clonotype was seen a handful of times. The chain couples TRBV5-6 to TRBJ2-1, with 9 bases fitting TRBD2. V shed 2 bases, J shed 1 base, and the junction held 4 bases outside the gene matches. Germline V gene data show CDR1 as SGHDT and CDR2 as YYEEEE. The CDR3 length is 16 residues. CDR3 sequence: CASSFSAGGSYNEQFF. The CDR3 DNA sequence: TGTGCCAGCAGCTTTTCGGCGGGAGGGTCCTACAATGAGCAGTTCTTC.

A few counts support this clonotype. The chain is built from TRBV12-3 or TRBV12-4 and TRBJ2-1; 10 bases agree with TRBD2. Losses at the gene ends were 3 bases for V and 6 bases for J; bases not matched to a gene: 11. The CDR3 contains 17 residues. CDR3 sequence reads: CASSLRGGLAKSNEQFF. DNA for the CDR3: TGTGCCAGCAGTTTGAGGGGGGGACTAGCGAAATCCAATGAGCAGTTCTTC.

This clonotype occurred a few times. The chain employs TRBV20-1 and TRBJ1-1, with D perhaps matching TRBD1 (5 bases). The CDR3 sequence is 13 residues long. Germline CDR1 DFQATT, CDR2 SNEGSKA (reference sequence). V was shortened by 6 bases and J by 8 bases, with 19 bases between the two germline ends. The CDR3 here is CSAAGGTGREAFF. The DNA for the CDR3 is TGCAGTGCCGCCGGAGGGACGGGACGGGAAGCTTTCTTT.

This clonotype was found a few times. The V and J genes are TRBV5-4 and TRBJ2-3; D is ambiguous. Trimming took off 0 bases at V and 2 bases at J, with 7 bases between the two ends. The CDR3 loop spans 14 amino acids. Germline V lookup: CDR1 SGHNT, CDR2 YYREEE (reference sequence). CDR3 in amino acids: CASSLGGYTDTQYF. CDR3 sequence (DNA): TGTGCCAGCAGCTTGGGCGGATACACAGATACGCAGTATTTT.

This clonotype was found a few times. The rearrangement joins TRBV5-4 to TRBJ2-1, with D perhaps TRBD2 (6 bases). This CDR3 region has 14 residues. The V gene's germline CDR1 is SGHNT and CDR2 YYREEE (reference sequence). V was clipped by 4 bases and J by 5 bases, with 13 bases between them. The CDR3 DNA is TGTGCCAGCAGCCCAGTGCCGGGAGACAATGAGCAGTTCTTC. Translating gives CASSPVPGDNEQFF.

The gene calls are TRBV29-1 and TRBJ1-1; no reliable D call. This CDR3 has 12 amino acids. CDR1 and CDR2 from the germline V gene are SQVTM and ANQGSEA. V was pared by 6 bases and J by 0 bases, with 8 bases between. The DNA for the CDR3 is TGCAGCGTGCTTGACATGAACACTGAAGCTTTCTTT. Its translation: CSVLDMNTEAFF. Drawing the rest from reference TRBV29-1 and TRBJ1-1, the complete variable domain is SAVISQKPSRDICQRGTSLTIQCQVDSQVTMMFWYRQQPGQSLTLIATANQGSEATYESGFVIDKFPISRPNLTFSTLTVSNMSPEDSSIYLCSVLDMNTEAFFGQGTRLTVV.

This clonotype was recorded a few times. V gene TRBV7-8 combines with J gene TRBJ2-2; perhaps TRBD2 as D (6 bases). CDR1 and CDR2 (germline): SGHVS, FQNEAQ. This CDR3 spans 14 amino acids. V dropped 5 bases and J dropped 1 base, with 8 bases sitting between them. The CDR3 bases are TGTGCCAGCAGCATTAGCGGGAACACCGGGGAGCTGTTTTTT. As protein: CASSISGNTGELFF.

This clonotype has only a few counts. The chain links TRBV10-1 to TRBJ2-5, with 9 bases lining up with TRBD2. Germline V gives CDR1 WNHNN, CDR2 SYGVQD (reference sequence). CDR3 length: 16 amino acids. The V segment lost 0 bases and the J segment 2 bases; nucleotides outside the gene matches: 4. CDR3 in DNA: TGCGCCAGCAGTGAGTCTTTAGCGGGAGCGCAAGAGACCCAGTACTTC. It translates to CASSESLAGAQETQYF.

This clonotype was detected a few times. This sequence joins TRBV28 and TRBJ2-7; TRBD2 is a possible D gene (6 bases). Germline CDR1 MDHEN, CDR2 SYDVKM. The CDR3 has 16 amino acids. Trimming took off 4 bases at V and 4 bases at J, with 20 bases between the two ends. CDR3 coding DNA: TGTGCCAGCAGTTCAGCGGGCGGTGGGGGACGTTACGAGCAGTACTTC. It specifies CASSSAGGGGRYEQYF. The variable domain in full, completed from reference TRBV28 and TRBJ2-7, reads DVKVTQSSRYLVKRTGEKVFLECVQDMDHENMFWYRQDPGLGLRLIYFSYDVKMKEKGDIPEGYSVSREKKERFSLILESASTNQTSMYLCASSSAGGGGRYEQYFGPGTRLTVT.

For this clonotype: A much larger clone differs by one base, so this may be a read error. The final CDR3 position lacks the conserved phenylalanine or tryptophan, pointing to a likely read error. The chain is built from TRBV28 and TRBJ2-1, with D possibly TRBD2 on 6 matching bases. Trimming pared 6 bases from V and 5 bases from J, leaving 8 bases between. The CDR3 is 12 residues long. The germline CDR1 and CDR2 sequences are MDHEN and SYDVKM. The CDR3 here is CASRDYNNEQFY. Here the CDR3 DNA reads TGTGCCAGCAGGGACTACAACAATGAGCAGTTCTAC.

This clonotype was found a few times. The chain uses TRBV6-6 and TRBJ2-5, with TRBD2 matching 8 bases. The J segment lost 4 bases and the V segment lost 6 bases, leaving 10 bases of the junction unmatched. Germline lookup yields CDR1 MNHNY and CDR2 SVGAGI (reference sequence). This CDR3 contains 15 residues. DNA for the CDR3: TGTGCCAGCAGAATCCAAAGCGGGAGTGGAGAGACCCAGTACTTC. Encoded protein: CASRIQSGSGETQYF.

This clonotype was seen a few times. The chain uses TRBV6-5 and TRBJ2-1; 8 bases are a match to TRBD1. Per germline, CDR1 MNHEY and CDR2 SVGAGI. V gave up 7 bases and J gave up 9 bases; unmatched junction bases: 14. The CDR3 loop spans 15 amino acids. CDR3 bases: TGTGCCAGCATCTCCCTACAGGGGGAGCCGTCTGAGCAGTTCTTC. Amino acids: CASISLQGEPSEQFF.

This clonotype was seen ten or more times. The chain carries TRBV11-2 and TRBJ1-6; no clear D gene. Germline CDR1 SGHAT, CDR2 FQNNGV. V was clipped by 0 bases and J by 4 bases, with 1 base between them. The CDR3 runs 13 residues. This CDR3 is CASSLEYNSPLHF. CDR3 sequence (DNA): TGTGCCAGCAGCTTAGAGTATAATTCACCCCTCCACTTT. Filled out from reference TRBV11-2 and TRBJ1-6, the complete variable domain reads EAGVAQSPRYKIIEKRQSVAFWCNPISGHATLYWYQQILGQGPKLLIQFQNNGVVDDSQLPKDRFSAERLKGVDSTLKIQPAKLEDSAVYLCASSLEYNSPLHFGNGTRLTVT.

Ten or more counts support this clonotype. The chain combines TRBV27 with TRBJ1-1; D unclear. V lost 4 bases to trimming and J lost 5 bases, with 20 bases between them. Germline-derived CDR1 and CDR2 are MNHEY and SMNVEV (reference sequence). The CDR3 runs 16 residues. The CDR3 loop reads CASSSPRRIGETEAFF. For the CDR3, the DNA is TGTGCCAGCAGTTCACCCCGCCGGATAGGAGAGACTGAAGCTTTCTTT.

This clonotype has at least ten counts. The CDR3 DNA follows: TGTGCCAGCAGTCAAGATCAGCCCCAGCATTTT. Amino acid sequence: CASSQDQPQHF. The chain recombines TRBV28 with TRBJ1-5, with no clear D. Germline-derived CDR1 and CDR2 are MDHEN and SYDVKM. CDR3 size: 11 residues. Trimming took 5 bases from V and 5 from J, leaving 4 bases between them.